This passage covers 19 T cell receptor beta chains from one sample sequenced in a study of blood T cell repertoires in COVID-19. Profiled with immunoSEQ multiplex PCR; TCRdb holds only in-frame clones, not every one. This sample yields about 220,000 clones, of which about 79% are seen a single time; 9.5% to 10% belongs to the top ten. The sample comprised peripheral blood. Receptor source: a man between 50 and 59 years old with active or convalescent COVID-19.

The J gene is TRBJ1-5, the V gene TRBV4-1, with TRBD1 identical over 8 bases. From germline, CDR1 is MGHRA and CDR2 YSYEKL. V gave up 0 bases and J gave up 2 bases; unmatched junction bases: 6. CDR3 size: 17 residues. Here the CDR3 reads CASSQDRRTGRNQPQHF. CDR3 DNA: TGCGCCAGCAGCCAAGATCGGAGGACAGGGCGCAATCAGCCCCAGCATTTT.

The chain combines TRBV28 with TRBJ1-6; D gene ambiguous. The CDR3 runs 14 residues. V lost 2 bases and J lost 10, with 12 bases in between. The germline V gene has CDR1 MDHEN and CDR2 SYDVKM. CDR3 loop: CASSLVGSPSPLHF. The CDR3 DNA reads as TGTGCCAGCAGTTTAGTCGGGTCTCCGTCACCCCTCCACTTT.

This clone was seen a handful of times. This chain links TRBV6-2 or TRBV6-3 with TRBJ1-1; D not certain. The CDR3 loop spans 14 amino acids. Trimming cost V 1 base and J 1 base, with 7 bases left between them. CDR1 MNHEY and CDR2 SVGEGT come from the germline V gene. The CDR3 protein is CASSYWAGNTEAFF. CDR3 bases: TGTGCCAGCAGTTACTGGGCGGGGAACACTGAAGCTTTCTTT.

V usage is TRBV19 and J usage is TRBJ1-2; TRBD1 is a possible D gene (5 bases). The germline V gene has CDR1 LNHDA and CDR2 SQIVND (reference sequence). Between the trimmed V and J ends, which lost 7 bases and 0 bases, there was a span of 18 bases. This CDR3 has 16 residues. In nucleotides, the CDR3 is TGTGCCAGTACGGCGGGACCCCACTCCCCTAACTATGGCTACACCTTC. Protein: CASTAGPHSPNYGYTF. Drawing the rest from reference TRBV19 and TRBJ1-2, the complete variable domain is DGGITQSPKYLFRKEGQNVTLSCEQNLNHDAMYWYRQDPGQGLRLIYYSQIVNDFQKGDIAEGYSVSREKKESFPLTVTSAQKNPTAFYLCASTAGPHSPNYGYTFGSGTRLTVV.

The chain couples TRBV5-4 to TRBJ2-1, with a tentative D call TRBD1 (6 bases). V was trimmed by 4 bases and J by 0 bases, leaving 8 bases between them. CDR3 length equals 14 residues. The germline CDR1 and CDR2 sequences are SGHNT and YYREEE (reference sequence). The chain's CDR3 is CASSPRGSYNEQFF. The CDR3 nucleotides are TGTGCCAGCAGCCCCAGGGGCTCCTACAATGAGCAGTTCTTC.

The V and J genes are TRBV5-5 and TRBJ1-3, with D unclear. CDR1 and CDR2 from the germline V gene are SGHKS and YYEKEE (reference sequence). Trimming took off 0 bases at V and 0 bases at J, with 13 bases between the two ends. The CDR3 has 17 amino acids. In DNA form, the CDR3 reads TGTGCCAGCAGCTTGGCTCCGGCGGGTAGCTCTGGAAACACCATATATTTT. It codes for CASSLAPAGSSGNTIYF. Using reference TRBV5-5 and TRBJ1-3 for the parts outside the CDR3, the full variable domain is DAGVTQSPTHLIKTRGQQVTLRCSPISGHKSVSWYQQVLGQGPQFIFQYYEKEERGRGNFPDRFSARQFPNYSSELNVNALLLGDSALYLCASSLAPAGSSGNTIYFGEGSWLTVV.

The CDR3 bases are TGTGCCAGCAGCTCCCAAGCGGCCCCGACGGCCCCGTACTTC. This gives the protein CASSSQAAPTAPYF. The J gene is TRBJ2-7, the V gene TRBV11-2; D possibly corresponds to TRBD2 (5 bases). There are 14 residues in the CDR3. Deletions cut 4 bases from V and 12 bases from J, with 22 bases between. Germline CDR1 SGHAT, CDR2 FQNNGV. The full variable domain, with the rest looked up from reference TRBV11-2 and TRBJ2-7, is EAGVAQSPRYKIIEKRQSVAFWCNPISGHATLYWYQQILGQGPKLLIQFQNNGVVDDSQLPKDRFSAERLKGVDSTLKIQPAKLEDSAVYLCASSSQAAPTAPYFGPGTRLTVT.

The chain uses TRBV29-1 and TRBJ1-1; D remains ambiguous. CDR1 and CDR2 (germline): SQVTM, ANQGSEA. V was cut by 7 bases and J by 1 base, with 10 bases left in between. This CDR3 is 12 amino acids long. In DNA, the CDR3 is TGCAGCGGTCGACACCCGAACACTGAAGCTTTCTTT. It specifies CSGRHPNTEAFF.

The chain uses TRBV4-1 and TRBJ2-7, with TRBD2 matching 7 bases. Germline assignment: CDR1 MGHRA and CDR2 YSYEKL. Losses at the gene ends were 0 bases for V and 3 bases for J; bases not matched to a gene: 11. There are 17 residues in the CDR3. CDR3 residues: CASSQEKAGVGFYEQYF. In DNA form, the CDR3 reads TGCGCCAGCAGCCAAGAAAAGGCGGGAGTGGGGTTCTACGAGCAGTACTTC.

The J gene is TRBJ1-1, the V gene TRBV4-3, with D maybe TRBD1 (5 bases). Germline V CDR1 and CDR2: LGHNA, YSLEER. The length of the CDR3 is 14 residues. The ends were cut back, 4 bases at V and 1 base at J, with 10 bases in the middle. The CDR3 region is CASSRRGENTEAFF. The CDR3 DNA sequence: TGCGCCAGCAGCCGGCGGGGCGAGAACACTGAAGCTTTCTTT.

A remark on this clone: This same CDR3 is encoded by further DNA sequences in the sample. The rearrangement uses TRBV2 and TRBJ2-1; 9 nucleotides align to TRBD2. From germline, CDR1 is SNHLY and CDR2 FYNNEI. This CDR3 region has 14 residues. V lost 4 bases and J lost 2; bases outside the gene matches: 0. The CDR3 DNA reads TGTGCCAGCAGTGGACTAGCGGCCTACAATGAGCAGTTCTTC. This encodes CASSGLAAYNEQFF.

This chain joins TRBV3-1 (or the pseudogene TRBV3-2) and TRBJ1-3; weak D call: TRBD1 (6 bases). The CDR3 consists of 18 residues. Trimming cost V 0 bases and J 0 bases, with 15 bases left between them. CDR1 and CDR2 from the germline V gene are LGHDT and YNNKEL (reference sequence). The CDR3 nucleotides read TGTGCCAGCAGCCAAGAAGGGGACAATTTTTTCTCTGGAAACACCATATATTTT. This gives the protein CASSQEGDNFFSGNTIYF.

This clone turned up a few times. This chain uses TRBV2 with TRBJ1-1; D possibly corresponds to TRBD1 (6 bases). V lost 8 bases to trimming and J lost 1 base, with 17 bases between them. Germline CDR1 SNHLY, CDR2 FYNNEI. The CDR3 is made up of 15 amino acids. This CDR3 reads CASARSGTTNTEAFF. The CDR3 nucleotides read TGTGCCAGCGCCCGTTCCGGGACAACGAACACTGAAGCTTTCTTT.

The V gene is TRBV6-5, the J gene TRBJ1-2; D might be TRBD1 (6 bases). The ends were cut back, 5 bases at V and 5 bases at J, with 15 bases in the middle. The length of the CDR3 is 14 residues. Germline loops: CDR1 MNHEY, CDR2 SVGAGI. The CDR3 sequence is CASSRQAEGYGYTF. CDR3 nucleotide sequence: TGTGCCAGCAGTCGACAGGCCGAGGGTTATGGCTACACCTTC.

CDR3 in amino acids: CASSTTGREKLFF. CDR3 DNA sequence: TGTGCCAGCAGCACGACAGGGCGAGAAAAACTGTTTTTT. The chain links TRBV2 to TRBJ1-4, with 7 bases matching TRBD1. The V and J ends lost 6 bases and 8 bases, in that order; junction bases with no gene match: 6. Germline CDR1 and CDR2: SNHLY and FYNNEI. This CDR3 has 13 residues.

The chain combines TRBV6-2 or TRBV6-3 with TRBJ2-1, with 14 positions matching TRBD2. Trimming at V came to 6 bases and at J to 9 bases, leaving 4 bases not matched to a gene. The germline V gene encodes CDR1 MNHEY and CDR2 SVGEGT. The CDR3 runs to 14 residues. CDR3 bases: TGTGCCAGCAGCCGACTAGCGGGGGGGCTTGAGCAGTTCTTC. It encodes CASSRLAGGLEQFF.

This clone has just a few counts. The chain has TRBV21-1 and TRBJ1-5; the table's D gene call, TRBD1, was not cross checked with the DNA. TRBV21-1 is annotated as a pseudogene. This CDR3 is built from 16 residues. As DNA, the CDR3 is TGTGCCAGCAGCAAAGAGGGACAGTATAGCAATCAGCCCCAGCATTTT. Amino acid sequence: CASSKEGQYSNQPQHF.

This chain uses TRBV20-1 with TRBJ2-7; maybe TRBD1 (6 bases). The germline V and J ends were trimmed by 8 bases and 4 bases, with 12 bases remaining between them. Germline CDR1 DFQATT, CDR2 SNEGSKA (reference sequence). This CDR3 region has 11 residues. The CDR3, as DNA: TGCAGTACCCTGAGGGGGTACGAGCAGTACTTC. Amino acid sequence: CSTLRGYEQYF.

In its sample, this clone was seen once. The chain joins TRBV9 to TRBJ1-1; perhaps TRBD1 as D (6 bases). Germline-derived CDR1 and CDR2 are SGDLS and YYNGEE. The V end lost 0 bases, the J end lost 6 bases, and 9 bases lay between the germline ends. The CDR3 has 13 amino acids. In nucleotides, the CDR3 is TGTGCCAGCAGCGTAGAACAGGGCGCTGAAGCTTTCTTT. It encodes CASSVEQGAEAFF.